The 17 T cell receptor beta chains below come from one sample, sequenced in a study of beta chain features in type 1 diabetes. The investigators reverse transcribed all of the isolated RNA, so they sequenced expressed TCRB transcripts. The assay was immunoSEQ multiplex PCR, and TCRdb's table has in-frame clones only and misses some. The sample yields about 130,000 clones, around a tenth seen once. The sequenced sample was central memory CD4+ T cells from blood. Receptor source: a man aged 18 to 29 in good health.

The chain links TRBV29-1 to TRBJ2-7; 7 nucleotides line up with TRBD1. Losses at the gene ends were 4 bases for V and 3 bases for J; bases not matched to a gene: 6. The CDR3 covers 13 residues. Germline V CDR1 and CDR2: SQVTM, ANQGSEA. CDR3 loop: CSVGRTGYYEQYF. CDR3 DNA sequence: TGCAGCGTTGGAAGGACAGGTTACTACGAGCAGTACTTC.

This clone has ten or more counts. The V and J genes are TRBV23-1 and TRBJ2-1; 7 bases align to TRBD1. TRBV23-1 is labeled an ORF, and its function is uncertain. J gave up 10 bases and V 2 bases, and 11 bases lay outside the gene matches. The CDR3 has 15 residues. CDR3 region: CASSQPDRAFREQFF. CDR3 bases: TGCGCCAGCAGTCAACCCGACAGGGCGTTTCGGGAGCAGTTCTTC.

This clone was seen a few times. This chain links TRBV29-1 with TRBJ2-5; 10 nucleotides match TRBD1. The CDR3 totals 15 residues. CDR1 is SQVTM, CDR2 ANQGSEA, per germline. V lost 6 bases and J lost 4; bases outside the gene matches: 11. In nucleotides, the CDR3 is TGCAGCGTGAATCCGACCGGGACAGGGGTAGAGACCCAGTACTTC. It encodes CSVNPTGTGVETQYF.

This clone was seen a few times. CDR3 sequence: CASSLVYSTYEQYF. The DNA of the CDR3 is TGTGCCAGCAGCTTAGTCTACAGCACCTACGAGCAGTACTTC. The V call is TRBV11-2, the J call TRBJ2-7; D not resolved. V lost 1 base and J 2 bases, leaving 9 bases between the germline ends. This CDR3 has 14 residues. Germline CDR1 and CDR2: SGHAT and FQNNGV.

Ten or more counts support this clone. V is TRBV4-1 and J is TRBJ2-3, with 8 bases fitting TRBD2. Germline loops: CDR1 MGHRA, CDR2 YSYEKL. This CDR3 has 16 residues. With V trimmed by 0 bases and J by 3 bases, 5 bases remained unmatched. The CDR3 coding sequence is TGCGCCAGCAGCCAAGATCGGGGGGGAAGAACAGATACGCAGTATTTT. It yields the protein CASSQDRGGRTDTQYF.

This clone occurred a few times. CDR3 amino acids: CASREAGTFNNEQFF. The DNA for the CDR3 is TGTGCCAGCAGGGAAGCGGGGACTTTCAACAATGAGCAGTTCTTC. The chain uses TRBV11-2 and TRBJ2-1, with 7 bases identical to TRBD2. This CDR3 contains 15 residues. The J segment lost 5 bases and the V segment lost 6 bases, leaving 10 bases of the junction unmatched. CDR1 and CDR2 from the germline V gene are SGHAT and FQNNGV.

This clone came up a few times. The J gene is TRBJ1-2, the V gene TRBV6-6, with 7 bases matching TRBD1. V lost 5 bases to trimming and J lost 7 bases; unmatched junction nucleotides: 7. Germline V gene lookup returns CDR1 MNHNY and CDR2 SVGAGI (reference sequence). The CDR3 has 13 residues. The CDR3 region has the DNA TGTGCCAGCAGTGGCAAGGGGGCCGGTGGCTACACCTTC. Amino acids: CASSGKGAGGYTF.

This clone was observed a few times. J is TRBJ2-3 and V is TRBV7-3, with TRBD2 identical over 12 bases. Trimming at V came to 1 base and at J to 2 bases, leaving 7 bases not matched to a gene. The CDR3 extends over 18 amino acids. The germline V gene has CDR1 SGHTA and CDR2 FQGTGA. The CDR3 region is CASSLIRLAGEHTDTQYF. The CDR3, as DNA: TGTGCCAGCAGCTTAATCCGACTAGCGGGGGAGCACACAGATACGCAGTATTTT.

The gene calls are TRBV4-3 and TRBJ1-5, with D tentatively TRBD1 (6 bases). V was cut by 0 bases and J by 4 bases, with 13 bases left in between. The germline CDR1 and CDR2 sequences are LGHNA and YSLEER. The CDR3 runs to 16 residues. CDR3 protein: CASSQDFRGRNQPQHF. CDR3 in DNA: TGCGCCAGCAGCCAAGATTTCAGGGGAAGGAATCAGCCCCAGCATTTT.

The rearrangement joins TRBV7-6 to TRBJ1-1; a possible D gene is TRBD1 (6 bases). This CDR3 has 14 amino acids. V was clipped by 5 bases and J by 2 bases, with 12 bases between them. Per the germline V gene, CDR1 is SGHVS and CDR2 is FNYEAQ. CDR3 protein: CASSPQGSNTEAFF. The DNA of the CDR3 is TGTGCCAGCAGCCCCCAGGGGTCCAACACTGAAGCTTTCTTT.

The chain is built from TRBV18 and TRBJ2-5; 8 nucleotides agree with TRBD1. The CDR3 is 13 residues long. V shed 5 bases and J 5 bases; nucleotides not matched to a gene: 4. Germline V gene lookup returns CDR1 KGHSH and CDR2 LQKENI. The CDR3 protein is CASSSTGGETQYF. For the CDR3, the DNA is TGTGCCAGCTCAAGTACAGGGGGTGAGACCCAGTACTTC.

This clone was observed a few times. The chain links TRBV4-2 to TRBJ2-3; TRBD2 matches 10 bases. This CDR3 comprises 15 residues. With V trimmed by 4 bases and J by 5 bases, 6 bases remained unmatched. Looked up from germline, CDR1 is LGHNA and CDR2 is YNFKEQ. This chain's CDR3 is CASSPLSGGKDTQYF. In DNA, the CDR3 is TGTGCCAGCAGCCCACTTAGCGGGGGGAAAGATACGCAGTATTTT.

This sequence joins TRBV9 and TRBJ1-2, with a possible D match to TRBD1 (5 bases). Germline V gene data show CDR1 as SGDLS and CDR2 as YYNGEE. The CDR3 runs 16 residues. The V and J ends lost 3 bases and 5 bases respectively, with 20 bases between them. The CDR3 region is CASSATPGPGRYGYTF. The CDR3 DNA sequence: TGTGCCAGCAGCGCAACACCGGGCCCAGGGCGGTATGGCTACACCTTC.

This clone was seen a few times. The V gene is TRBV5-1, the J gene TRBJ2-3, with 9 positions matching TRBD2. V shed 7 bases and J 2 bases; nucleotides not matched to a gene: 11. The CDR3 sequence is 16 residues long. CDR1 is SGHRS, CDR2 YFSETQ, per germline. The chain's CDR3 is CASAWLAGAPTDTQYF. DNA of the CDR3: TGCGCCAGCGCCTGGTTAGCGGGGGCCCCCACAGATACGCAGTATTTT. The full variable domain, with the rest looked up from reference TRBV5-1 and TRBJ2-3, is KAGVTQTPRYLIKTRGQQVTLSCSPISGHRSVSWYQQTPGQGLQFLFEYFSETQRNKGNFPGRFSGRQFSNSRSEMNVSTLELGDSALYLCASAWLAGAPTDTQYFGPGTRLTVL.

This clone was counted at least ten times. The chain has TRBV29-1 and TRBJ1-2; a possible D gene is TRBD1 (5 bases). V lost 4 bases and J 6 bases, leaving 15 bases between the germline ends. Germline CDR1 SQVTM, CDR2 ANQGSEA. This CDR3 comprises 13 residues. Here the CDR3 reads CSVVQGSLHGYTF. The CDR3 DNA reads TGCAGCGTTGTTCAGGGATCCTTGCATGGCTACACCTTC.

This clone came up a few times. This chain joins TRBV7-8 and TRBJ2-3, with 10 bases that match TRBD1. V lost 5 bases to trimming and J lost 6 bases; unmatched junction nucleotides: 17. The CDR3 runs 18 residues. Germline lookup yields CDR1 SGHVS and CDR2 FQNEAQ. The CDR3 protein is CASSRFLTGGAPSDTQYF. The DNA of the CDR3 is TGTGCCAGCAGCCGATTCTTGACAGGGGGCGCCCCGTCGGATACGCAGTATTTT.

The table lists this clone with a few counts. The V gene is TRBV2, the J gene TRBJ2-7; 11 nucleotides align to TRBD1. J gave up 5 bases and V 7 bases, and 7 bases lay outside the gene matches. Germline CDR1 SNHLY, CDR2 FYNNEI. The CDR3 is 14 amino acids. The CDR3 reads CASKPGQGGDEQYF. The CDR3 DNA reads as TGTGCCAGCAAGCCGGGACAGGGGGGGGACGAGCAGTACTTC.